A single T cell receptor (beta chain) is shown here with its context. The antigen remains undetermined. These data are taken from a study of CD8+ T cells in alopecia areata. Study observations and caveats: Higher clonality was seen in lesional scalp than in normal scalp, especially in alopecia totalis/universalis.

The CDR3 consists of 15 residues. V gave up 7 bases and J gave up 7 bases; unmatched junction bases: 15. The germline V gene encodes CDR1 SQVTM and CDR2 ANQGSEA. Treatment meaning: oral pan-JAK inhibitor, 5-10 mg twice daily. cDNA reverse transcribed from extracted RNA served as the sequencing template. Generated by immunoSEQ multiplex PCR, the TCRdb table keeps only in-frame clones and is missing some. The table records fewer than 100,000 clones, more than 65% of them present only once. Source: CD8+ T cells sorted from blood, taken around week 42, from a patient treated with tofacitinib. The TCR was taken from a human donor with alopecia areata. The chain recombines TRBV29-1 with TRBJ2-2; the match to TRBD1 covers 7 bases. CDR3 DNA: TGCAGCGCCCAGGGGGTCCAGGGTGTTAACGGGGAGCTGTTTTTT. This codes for CSAQGVQGVNGELFF.